Listed below are T cell receptor beta chains from one sample, sequenced in a study of T-cell reconstitution after alpha-beta-depleted transplantation in children. TCRdb re-derived calls from the PCR reads in MiXCR, one entry per CDR3 protein. Of approximately 250,000 distinct CDR3 sequences in the sample, 9.7% were seen once. This specimen consisted of PBMCs from the stem cell graft donor, obtained from the stem cell graft. The receptors were gathered from a human donor who donated a stem cell graft to a child with SCID. Both conserved end residues are part of each CDR3. The order of the fields is CDR3 protein, CDR3 DNA, D gene, J gene, V gene, clone size. A D gene is named only where the DNA matches it firmly. Some rows mark clone size as missing; the rest say once, few, many or name a class of expanded clone.

CDR3aa: CASSQNRDGYTF
CDR3nt: TGCGCCAGCAGCCAAAACAGGGATGGCTACACCTTC
d_gene: .
j_gene: TRBJ1-2
v_gene: TRBV5-1
abundance: many

CDR3aa: CSTRAGGKAYEQYF
CDR3nt: TGCAGCACCAGGGCAGGGGGAAAGGCCTACGAGCAGTACTTC
d_gene: TRBD1
j_gene: TRBJ2-7
v_gene: TRBV29-1
abundance: many

CDR3aa: CSARITGGEGKAFF
CDR3nt: TGCAGTGCTAGAATTACAGGGGGAGAGGGGAAAGCTTTCTTT
d_gene: TRBD1
j_gene: TRBJ1-1
v_gene: TRBV20-1
abundance: many

CDR3aa: CASSLVPNTEAFF
CDR3nt: TGCGCCAGCAGCTTGGTACCGAACACTGAAGCTTTCTTT
d_gene: .
j_gene: TRBJ1-1
v_gene: TRBV5-5
abundance: many

CDR3aa: CASTVGDTQYF
CDR3nt: TGTGCCAGCACCGTCGGAGATACGCAGTATTTT
d_gene: .
j_gene: TRBJ2-3
v_gene: TRBV7-6
abundance: many

CDR3aa: CTSSPGTSGGRYSYEQYF
CDR3nt: TGTACCAGCAGTCCCGGGACTAGCGGGGGCCGCTACTCCTACGAGCAGTACTTC
d_gene: TRBD2
j_gene: TRBJ2-7
v_gene: TRBV3-1
abundance: .

CDR3aa: CASSGNRGPSTDTQYF
CDR3nt: TGCGCCAGCAGCGGAAACAGGGGACCTAGCACAGATACGCAGTATTTT
d_gene: TRBD1
j_gene: TRBJ2-3
v_gene: TRBV5-1
abundance: many

CDR3aa: CATSRAEDTEAFF
CDR3nt: TGTGCCACCAGCAGAGCGGAAGACACTGAAGCTTTCTTT
d_gene: .
j_gene: TRBJ1-1
v_gene: TRBV15
abundance: many

CDR3aa: CASSLSSSEDYTF
CDR3nt: TGCGCCAGCAGCTTGTCCAGCTCTGAGGACTACACCTTC
d_gene: .
j_gene: TRBJ1-2
v_gene: TRBV5-1
abundance: many

CDR3aa: CASSLRQGNEQYF
CDR3nt: TGTGCCAGCAGTTTGAGGCAGGGGAATGAGCAGTACTTC
d_gene: .
j_gene: TRBJ2-7
v_gene: TRBV12-3/TRBV12-4
abundance: many

CDR3aa: CASSTQGATYEQYF
CDR3nt: TGTGCCAGCAGCACACAGGGGGCTACCTACGAGCAGTACTTC
d_gene: TRBD1
j_gene: TRBJ2-7
v_gene: TRBV12-3/TRBV12-4
abundance: many

CDR3aa: CSAGLSSGNTIYF
CDR3nt: TGCAGTGCGGGACTGAGCTCTGGAAACACCATATATTTT
d_gene: .
j_gene: TRBJ1-3
v_gene: TRBV20-1
abundance: many

CDR3aa: CASRGQGYDNSPLHF
CDR3nt: TGTGCCAGCAGAGGTCAGGGGTACGATAATTCACCCCTCCACTTT
d_gene: .
j_gene: TRBJ1-6
v_gene: TRBV6-1
abundance: many

CDR3aa: CASSQNEGTTSYEQYF
CDR3nt: TGTGCCAGCAGCCAAAACGAAGGGACCACTTCGTACGAGCAGTACTTC
d_gene: .
j_gene: TRBJ2-7
v_gene: TRBV4-2
abundance: many

CDR3aa: CASSLAGQHYEQYF
CDR3nt: TGTGCCAGCAGTTTAGCGGGACAACACTACGAGCAGTACTTC
d_gene: .
j_gene: TRBJ2-7
v_gene: TRBV28
abundance: many